This TCR beta chain was recovered during a study of blood T cell repertoires in COVID-19. Data came from immunoSEQ multiplex PCR; TCRdb stores just in-frame clones and leaves some out. The sample records 300,000 to 450,000 clones, 70% to 90% being singletons. The V gene lost 1 base and the J gene lost 6 bases, with 16 bases spanning the gap. Looked up from germline, CDR1 is SNHLY and CDR2 is FYNNEI. The CDR3 has 16 amino acids. Material for sequencing was peripheral blood. The source of this sequence is a woman in her 30s with COVID-19, enrolled during active disease. The V call is TRBV2, the J call TRBJ1-5, with D perhaps TRBD1 (5 bases). CDR3 nucleotides: TGTGCCAGCAGTGAAGAGGGACTGCACCCGGGTCAGCCCCAGCATTTT. Translated, it gives CASSEEGLHPGQPQHF.